This T cell receptor beta chain was obtained from a study of blood T cell repertoires in COVID-19. The overall study: Acute-phase and convalescent COVID-19 samples originated in the United States, Italy and Spain. PBMCs, B-cell-depleted T cells, or T cells provided the cDNA or gDNA that made up the material.

Original data processing: Estimation of nucleated cell counts was performed using reference gene primer amplification. Data came from immunoSEQ multiplex PCR; TCRdb stores just in-frame clones and leaves some out. The V and J calls and clone size come from that table; D and trimming were worked out from the DNA. The sample holds a few hundred thousand clones, 87% seen once. Deletions cut 3 bases from V and 1 base from J, with 12 bases between. Germline CDR1 is KGHSH and CDR2 is LQKENI. CDR3 length: 16 amino acids. In its sample, this clone was seen a few times. The source is a woman aged 18 to 35 who had recovered from COVID-19. The specimen sequenced was peripheral blood. V gene TRBV18 combines with J gene TRBJ1-4; a weak D match, TRBD1 (5 bases). The CDR3 sequence: CASSPNQGGTNEKLFF. As DNA, the CDR3 is TGTGCCAGCTCACCCAATCAGGGTGGAACTAATGAAAAACTGTTTTTT.